This record looks at one T cell receptor (beta chain) sequence and its context. Its antigen remains undetermined. Base-call qualities are not available, and no considerably larger clone is one nucleotide away. This sample was taken from a study of blood T cell repertoires in COVID-19 (dated by TCRdb to 2018 to 2020). Describing the broader study: Collaborator samples came from the United States, Italy and Spain and covered acute and convalescent phases of COVID-19. The material from the prospective study consisted of cDNA or gDNA derived from T cells, B-cell-depleted T cells, or PBMCs. Subjects who had been exposed to COVID-19, were actively infected with it, or had recovered from it provided the deeply sampled blood TCRbeta repertoires that made up the dataset. The repertoires were released in a freely available public database meant as a resource for research on the immune response to SARS-CoV-2. The samples were drawn from the first 160 participants of the ongoing ImmuneRACE study and from 1,254 subjects provided by 6 global collaborators. The sample metadata nearly always contained a de-identified subject ID, COVID-19 status, age in years and sex. Where available, HLA class I and class II types were obtained from metadata supplied by the sample provider rather than from assay-based typing.

Whole blood was collected in K2EDTA tubes by collaborating institutions according to the institutions' own protocols. Collaborator samples were shipped for TCRbeta analysis as frozen whole blood, isolated PBMCs, or DNA extracted from either sample type. The investigation overall reported the following: Clinical and demographic metadata were provided uncurated, with the amount varying by source and participant.

The immunoSEQ Assay, a bias-controlled multiplex PCR, was used to amplify TCRbeta CDR3 regions from genomic DNA. Regarding the original processing steps: The number of nucleated cells in each sample was estimated from the amplification of reference gene primers within the assay. To quantify the absolute abundance of each unique TCRbeta CDR3 rearrangement, sequence reads were collapsed and filtered. Productive Simpson clonality was computed per sample as the square root of Simpson's diversity index over productive rearrangements. TCRdb took this table from immuneACCESS and kept in-frame rearrangements with V and J called. Such tables lack part of the clones; where checked against another copy, unresolved V genes explain under half of the gap, and the rest is unexplained. D and trimming come from the DNA, and the V and J calls and clone size come from that table. Within this sample are about 170,000 clones, with more than 65% of them counted one time only. Together, the top ten hold roughly 3% of the sample.

The CDR3 measures 17 amino acids from cysteine to phenylalanine. Left in the record is the CDR3 DNA by itself, 51 bases read in frame from the first base. The CDR1 and CDR2 encoded by the germline V gene (reference sequence) are LNHDA and SQIVND. V lost 5 bases and J lost 1 base, and the count of bases not matched to a germline gene is 13. The rearrangement joined TRBV19 to TRBJ2-5, with 7 junctional bases fitting TRBD1. The source material was peripheral blood. The receptor's source is a human donor with acute or convalescent COVID-19. The donor label of this sample is uncertain. The CDR3: CASSPTILRTGQETQYF. The DNA sequence reads TGTGCCAGTAGTCCCACGATCCTTAGGACAGGCCAAGAGACCCAGTACTTC.